This T cell receptor (beta chain) was recovered during a study of shared clonotypes between healthy human individuals. Study-wide context: Each donor's CD8 memory used one plate, CD8 naive two, each CD4 subset three. General study points: Donor scarcity curtailed the genetic and exposure-history diversity represented herein.

As concerns this clone: Antigen: not known.

Participating donors were healthy, HIV-negative adults free of recent acute infections or vaccinations. A CD45RA+ naive subset and a CD45RA-negative memory subset were split from CD4+ cells. V was trimmed by 6 bases and J by 4 bases, leaving 14 bases between them. The CDR3 length is 14 residues. Per the germline V gene, CDR1 is MNHNS and CDR2 is SASEGT. Measured with immunoSEQ multiplex PCR; TCRdb has only the in-frame clones, and not every one. Here the sample spans some 2.1 million clones, 85% to 95% being singletons. The receptor's source is a man aged 18 to 30 in good health. This chain joins TRBV6-1 and TRBJ2-3; the D is unclear. Sequenced input: naive CD4+ T cells sorted from blood. This sample's subset: CD45RA+ positively selected. The CDR3 region has the DNA TGTGCCAGCAGAGTACTCATAGGCCCAGATACGCAGTATTTT. This codes for CASRVLIGPDTQYF.